This T cell receptor beta chain appears in the sequencing data of a study of T cells in Graves' hyperthyroidism and ophthalmopathy. The CDR3 regions of TCR beta were amplified from RNA transcripts. A set of HTBI primers served as the primers for a first-round RT-PCR of the TCR CDR3. TCRdb passed the multiplex PCR reads through MiXCR, listing each CDR3 protein once. The repertoire holds almost 600,000 distinct CDR3 sequences, 11% to 15% seen once, with 5.8% in the top ten. This clonotype was recorded a few times. This CDR3 region has 16 residues. With V trimmed by 5 bases and J by 4 bases, 12 bases remained unmatched. CDR1 and CDR2 from the germline V gene are MNHNS and SASEGT.

Sequenced: blood. The sequence was obtained from a woman in her thirties with Graves' hyperthyroidism that later progressed to Graves' ophthalmopathy. The chain employs TRBV6-1 and TRBJ2-7; 9 bases are a match to TRBD1. The CDR3 is CASSFLGQGFKYEQYF. Written as DNA, the CDR3 is TGTGCCAGCAGTTTCCTTGGACAGGGGTTTAAGTACGAGCAGTACTTC.